These 25 T cell receptor beta chains were sequenced from one sample in a study of blood T cell repertoires in COVID-19. Sequenced by immunoSEQ multiplex PCR; TCRdb stores in-frame clones only, minus some. Of some 150,000 clones listed, roughly 79% are singletons. The sample taken for sequencing was peripheral blood. The source of these receptors is a human donor with acute or convalescent COVID-19. The donor label of this sample is uncertain.

The V and J genes are TRBV29-1 and TRBJ1-2; D is undetermined. Looked up from germline, CDR1 is SQVTM and CDR2 is ANQGSEA. Trimming removed 1 base from V and 1 base from J, with 4 bases in between. The CDR3 sequence is 12 residues long. The CDR3 DNA sequence: TGCAGCGTTGAAGGAGATAACTATGGCTACACCTTC. This sequence encodes CSVEGDNYGYTF.

This chain uses TRBV24-1 with TRBJ2-1; tentative D call: TRBD1 (5 bases). The V end lost 0 bases, the J end lost 6 bases, and 17 bases lay between the germline ends. Germline CDR1 reads KGHDR; CDR2 reads SFDVKD. The CDR3 consists of 17 residues. The CDR3 sequence is CATSDLAGQGALNEQFF. In DNA form, the CDR3 reads TGTGCCACCAGTGATTTGGCAGGGCAGGGCGCCCTCAATGAGCAGTTCTTC.

This chain joins TRBV7-9 and TRBJ1-1; D might be TRBD1 (5 bases). The CDR3 consists of 13 residues. Germline CDR1 and CDR2: SEHNR and FQNEAQ (reference sequence). Trimming removed 8 bases from V and 5 bases from J, with 15 bases in between. Here the CDR3 reads CASSDTPKTEAFF. For the CDR3, the DNA is TGTGCCAGCTCGGACACCCCTAAGACTGAAGCTTTCTTT.

The chain has TRBV25-1 and TRBJ1-2; TRBD1 matches 9 bases. The germline gives CDR1 MGHDK, CDR2 SYGVNS. V was clipped by 5 bases and J by 8 bases; unmatched bases: 15. The CDR3 runs 16 residues. The CDR3 DNA sequence: TGTGCCAGCAGTCGAACCGGGACAGGGCTGGGTCGGGGCTACACCTTC. This gives the protein CASSRTGTGLGRGYTF.

CDR3 sequence: CASSWGDAGELFF. The CDR3 DNA reads TGTGCCAGCAGTTGGGGGGACGCCGGGGAGCTGTTTTTT. V gene TRBV12-3 or TRBV12-4 combines with J gene TRBJ2-2; D possibly corresponds to TRBD2 (6 bases). The V gene lost 4 bases and the J gene lost 6 bases, with 9 bases spanning the gap. The CDR3 has 13 amino acids.

The chain couples TRBV30 to TRBJ1-4; D is unclear. Trimming pared 2 bases from V and 10 bases from J, leaving 17 bases between. CDR3 size: 14 residues. Germline CDR1 is GTSNPN and CDR2 is SVGIG (reference sequence). For the CDR3, the DNA is TGTGCCTGGAGTCAAGGCACCCTTCGAGGAAAACTGTTTTTT. Its protein product is CAWSQGTLRGKLFF.

This chain connects TRBV5-1 to TRBJ2-3; unclear D gene. Per germline, CDR1 SGHRS and CDR2 YFSETQ. The CDR3 sequence is 12 residues long. V lost 0 bases, J lost 6 bases, and 5 bases lay in between. The chain's CDR3 is CASSLDLDTQYF. CDR3 nucleotide sequence: TGCGCCAGCAGCTTGGACTTGGATACGCAGTATTTT.

The table lists this clone with a few counts. The rearrangement joins TRBV6-2 or TRBV6-3 to TRBJ2-7; weak D call: TRBD2 (6 bases). This CDR3 contains 13 residues. With 1 base removed from V and 6 bases from J, the gap between germline ends came to 10 bases. Germline V gene sequence: CDR1 MNHEY, CDR2 SVGEGT. The CDR3 DNA sequence: TGTGCCAGCAGTTACTTGGGGAGGAGCGAGCAGTACTTC. Protein product: CASSYLGRSEQYF.

The chain combines TRBV9 with TRBJ2-1; TRBD2 agrees at 7 bases. Looked up from germline, CDR1 is SGDLS and CDR2 is YYNGEE. CDR3 size: 15 residues. The trim removed 4 bases at V and 0 bases at J, leaving 4 bases unmatched. Here the CDR3 reads CASSISGDSYNEQFF. The CDR3 DNA follows: TGTGCCAGCAGCATAAGCGGGGACTCCTACAATGAGCAGTTCTTC.

This clone showed up just once. V gene TRBV7-9 combines with J gene TRBJ2-7, with a weak D call TRBD1 (6 bases). CDR1 SEHNR and CDR2 FQNEAQ come from the germline V gene (reference sequence). The ends were cut back, 4 bases at V and 5 bases at J, with 18 bases in the middle. This CDR3 spans 15 amino acids. The CDR3 sequence is CASSYRDKPLDEQYF. The CDR3 DNA reads as TGTGCCAGCAGCTACCGGGACAAACCCCTGGACGAGCAGTACTTC.

CDR3 amino acids: CAWSLGTDTNQPQHF. The CDR3 DNA is TGTGCCTGGAGTCTAGGGACAGATACTAATCAGCCCCAGCATTTT. This chain joins TRBV30 and TRBJ1-5; TRBD1 matches 7 bases. The junction had 8 bases not matched to a gene; V was cut back by 2 bases and J by 4 bases. This CDR3 region has 15 residues. Germline-derived CDR1 and CDR2 are GTSNPN and SVGIG (reference sequence).

This sequence joins TRBV7-9 and TRBJ1-6; 8 nucleotides align to TRBD1. V shed 5 bases and J 8 bases; nucleotides not matched to a gene: 11. The germline V gene encodes CDR1 SEHNR and CDR2 FQNEAQ (reference sequence). CDR3 size: 16 residues. DNA of the CDR3: TGTGCCAGCAGCCCGCCTGGGACAGGTAGTCATTCACCCCTCCACTTT. Protein sequence: CASSPPGTGSHSPLHF.

Of note for this clone: A much larger clonotype is one base distant, so this may be a read error. The genes are TRBV11-2 and TRBJ2-5; D is ambiguous. V lost 5 bases and J lost 5, with 6 bases in between. Germline CDR1 is SGHAT and CDR2 is FQNNGV. The CDR3 sequence is 11 residues long. The CDR3 is CASSPGETQYF. The CDR3 region has the DNA TGTGCCAGCAGCCCCGGGGAGACCCAGTACTTC. The complete variable domain, with remaining parts taken from reference TRBV11-2 and TRBJ2-5, reads EAGVAQSPRYKIIEKRQSVAFWCNPISGHATLYWYQQILGQGPKLLIQFQNNGVVDDSQLPKDRFSAERLKGVDSTLKIQPAKLEDSAVYLCASSPGETQYFGPGTRLLVL.

The rearrangement uses TRBV24-1 and TRBJ1-3; D unresolved. Germline assignment: CDR1 KGHDR and CDR2 SFDVKD. This CDR3 spans 16 amino acids. Trimming left V 3 bases short and J 2 bases short, with 13 bases between. The chain's CDR3 is CATSDARGGPGNTIYF. CDR3 nucleotides: TGTGCCACCAGTGATGCCCGGGGTGGGCCTGGAAACACCATATATTTT.

V usage is TRBV19 and J usage is TRBJ2-1; a weak D match, TRBD1 (6 bases). V gave up 1 base and J gave up 3 bases, with 16 bases separating them. The germline V gene has CDR1 LNHDA and CDR2 SQIVND (reference sequence). This CDR3 comprises 17 residues. Here the CDR3 reads CASSIVSGVPYYNEQFF. In DNA form, the CDR3 reads TGTGCCAGTAGTATAGTATCAGGGGTCCCTTACTACAATGAGCAGTTCTTC.

There are a few counts of this clone. This chain joins TRBV4-2 and TRBJ2-1; D gene uncertain. This CDR3 is built from 14 residues. V lost 4 bases to trimming and J lost 8 bases, with 15 bases between them. Germline V gives CDR1 LGHNA, CDR2 YNFKEQ. CDR3 sequence reads: CASSLAAGPDEQFF. In DNA form, the CDR3 reads TGTGCCAGCAGCCTCGCCGCTGGGCCCGATGAGCAGTTCTTC.

J is TRBJ2-7 and V is TRBV6-5; TRBD2 matches at 7 bases. Germline CDR1 MNHEY, CDR2 SVGAGI. This CDR3 has 15 residues. J lost 7 bases, V lost 5 bases, and 14 bases had no gene match. The CDR3 DNA is TGTGCCAGCAGTCGGGACTACATCTTGGCGGGGGAGCAGTACTTC. Its protein product is CASSRDYILAGEQYF.

This chain joins TRBV7-3 and TRBJ2-1, with TRBD2 matching over 9 bases. This CDR3 is built from 15 residues. J gave up 3 bases and V 5 bases, and 5 bases lay outside the gene matches. Germline CDR1 reads SGHTA; CDR2 reads FQGTGA. The CDR3 bases are TGTGCCAGCAGCCTCGGACTAGCGCACTACAATGAGCAGTTCTTC. Encoded protein: CASSLGLAHYNEQFF.

V is TRBV24-1 and J is TRBJ1-5, with 7 bases identical to TRBD1. This CDR3 is 16 amino acids long. J lost 5 bases, V lost 3 bases, and 9 bases had no gene match. The germline V gene has CDR1 KGHDR and CDR2 SFDVKD. In DNA form, the CDR3 reads TGTGCCACCAGTGATCCCGGGACAGAAAAGGATCAGCCCCAGCATTTT. Amino acids: CATSDPGTEKDQPQHF.

The V call is TRBV3-1 (or the pseudogene TRBV3-2), the J call TRBJ1-3; D gene ambiguous. Germline loops: CDR1 LGHDT, CDR2 YNNKEL (reference sequence). V lost 4 bases and J lost 6, with 4 bases in between. The CDR3 length is 11 residues. The DNA for the CDR3 is TGTGCCAGCAGCCTCAAAAACACCATATATTTT. This sequence encodes CASSLKNTIYF.

The chain is built from TRBV5-1 and TRBJ2-5; TRBD1 aligns across 8 bases. From germline, CDR1 is SGHRS and CDR2 YFSETQ. The CDR3 is made up of 17 amino acids. Losses at the gene ends were 0 bases for V and 5 bases for J; bases not matched to a gene: 12. In DNA, the CDR3 is TGCGCCAGCAGCTTGGCCCTGATTTCGACAGGGGAGGAGACCCAGTACTTC. This translates into CASSLALISTGEETQYF.

The chain links TRBV30 to TRBJ1-2, with a possible D match to TRBD1 (6 bases). The CDR3 is 13 residues long. The germline V gene has CDR1 GTSNPN and CDR2 SVGIG (reference sequence). The ends were cut back, 2 bases at V and 7 bases at J, with 14 bases in the middle. CDR3 residues: CAWSTPGAGGYTF. CDR3 in DNA: TGTGCCTGGAGTACCCCAGGGGCCGGTGGCTACACCTTC.

This clone was counted between two and nine times. The chain is built from TRBV30 and TRBJ2-1, with 11 bases fitting TRBD2. V dropped 2 bases and J dropped 6; count of bases not matched to a gene: 6. CDR3 length: 15 residues. CDR1 is GTSNPN and CDR2 is SVGIG in the germline V gene (reference sequence). CDR3 amino acids: CAWSLAGGPSNEQFF. Written as DNA, the CDR3 is TGTGCCTGGAGTTTAGCGGGGGGGCCGTCCAATGAGCAGTTCTTC.

The chain uses TRBV11-3 and TRBJ2-2; a possible D gene is TRBD2 (6 bases). Germline CDR1 reads SGHNT; CDR2 reads YENEEA. V lost 0 bases, J lost 7 bases, and 12 bases lay in between. The length of the CDR3 is 15 residues. CDR3 sequence: CASSLESGGLGELFF. Written as DNA, the CDR3 is TGTGCCAGCAGCTTAGAGTCCGGGGGACTCGGGGAGCTGTTTTTT.

The chain couples TRBV19 to TRBJ1-1; the match to TRBD1 covers 7 bases. Germline assignment: CDR1 LNHDA and CDR2 SQIVND (reference sequence). V lost 4 bases, J lost 2 bases, and 4 bases stayed unmatched. CDR3 length: 14 residues. The CDR3 loop is CASSSRQGNTEAFF. CDR3 bases: TGTGCCAGTAGTAGTAGACAGGGTAACACTGAAGCTTTCTTT.